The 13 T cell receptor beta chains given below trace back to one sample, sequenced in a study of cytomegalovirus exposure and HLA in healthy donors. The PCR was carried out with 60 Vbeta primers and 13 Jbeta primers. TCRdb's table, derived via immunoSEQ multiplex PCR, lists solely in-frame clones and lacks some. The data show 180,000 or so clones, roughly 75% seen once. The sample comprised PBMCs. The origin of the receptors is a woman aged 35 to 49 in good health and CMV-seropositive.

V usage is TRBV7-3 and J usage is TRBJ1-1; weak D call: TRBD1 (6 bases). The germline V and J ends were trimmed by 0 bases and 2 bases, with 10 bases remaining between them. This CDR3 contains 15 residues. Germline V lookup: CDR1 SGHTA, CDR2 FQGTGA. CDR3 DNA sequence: TGTGCCAGCAGCTTAACAGGACAGTCTAACACTGAAGCTTTCTTT. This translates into CASSLTGQSNTEAFF.

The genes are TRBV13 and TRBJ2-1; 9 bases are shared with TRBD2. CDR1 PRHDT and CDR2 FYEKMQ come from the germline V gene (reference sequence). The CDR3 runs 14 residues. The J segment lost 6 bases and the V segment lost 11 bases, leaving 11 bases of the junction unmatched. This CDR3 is CASQGASGANEQFF. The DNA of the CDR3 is TGTGCCTCACAAGGGGCTAGCGGGGCCAATGAGCAGTTCTTC.

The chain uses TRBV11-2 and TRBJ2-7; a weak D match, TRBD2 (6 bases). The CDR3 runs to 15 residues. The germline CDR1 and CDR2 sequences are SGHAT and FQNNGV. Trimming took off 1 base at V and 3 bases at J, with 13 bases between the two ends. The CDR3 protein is CASSLVRESHYEQYF. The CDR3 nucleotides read TGTGCCAGCAGCTTAGTTCGGGAGAGCCACTACGAGCAGTACTTC.

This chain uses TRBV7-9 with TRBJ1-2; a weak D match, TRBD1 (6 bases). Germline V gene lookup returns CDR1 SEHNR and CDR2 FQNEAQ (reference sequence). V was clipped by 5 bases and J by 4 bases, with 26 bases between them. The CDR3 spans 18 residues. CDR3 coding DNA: TGTGCCAGCAGCGCAGACCTTTTTCCGGGACACGGCGGCTATGGCTACACCTTC. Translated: CASSADLFPGHGGYGYTF.

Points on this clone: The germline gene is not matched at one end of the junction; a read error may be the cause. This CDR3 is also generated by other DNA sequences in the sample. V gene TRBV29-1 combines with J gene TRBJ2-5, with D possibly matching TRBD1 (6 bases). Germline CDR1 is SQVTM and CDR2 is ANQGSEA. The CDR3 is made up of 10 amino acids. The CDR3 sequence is CSGPGASQYF. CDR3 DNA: TGCAGCGGACCAGGGGCGTCCCAATACTTC.

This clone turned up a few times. The CDR3 region is CASSSRGHRYIPDTQYF. In DNA form, the CDR3 reads TGTGCCAGCAGCTCCAGGGGCCATAGGTACATCCCAGATACGCAGTATTTT. This chain connects TRBV9 to TRBJ2-3; tentative D call: TRBD1 (6 bases). V shed 4 bases and J shed 4 bases, with 22 bases lying between them. In germline, CDR1 is SGDLS, CDR2 YYNGEE. This CDR3 has 17 residues.

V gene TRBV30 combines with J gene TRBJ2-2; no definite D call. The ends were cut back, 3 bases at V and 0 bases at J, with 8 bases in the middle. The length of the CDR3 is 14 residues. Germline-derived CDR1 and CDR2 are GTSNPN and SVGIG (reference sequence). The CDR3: CAWRLLANTGELFF. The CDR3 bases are TGTGCCTGGAGGTTGCTAGCGAACACCGGGGAGCTGTTTTTT.

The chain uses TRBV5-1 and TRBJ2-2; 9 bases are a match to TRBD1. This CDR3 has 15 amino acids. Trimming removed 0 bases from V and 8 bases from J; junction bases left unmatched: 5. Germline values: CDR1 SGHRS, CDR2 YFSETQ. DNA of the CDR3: TGCGCCAGCAGCTTGGAGGGACAGGGAATAGGGGAGCTGTTTTTT. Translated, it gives CASSLEGQGIGELFF.

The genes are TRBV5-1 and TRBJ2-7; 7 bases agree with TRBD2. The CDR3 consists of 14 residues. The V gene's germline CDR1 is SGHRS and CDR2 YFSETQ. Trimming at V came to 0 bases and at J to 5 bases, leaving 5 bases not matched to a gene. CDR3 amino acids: CASSLAAGDDEQYF. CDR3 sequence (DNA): TGCGCCAGCAGCTTGGCCGCGGGGGACGACGAGCAGTACTTC.

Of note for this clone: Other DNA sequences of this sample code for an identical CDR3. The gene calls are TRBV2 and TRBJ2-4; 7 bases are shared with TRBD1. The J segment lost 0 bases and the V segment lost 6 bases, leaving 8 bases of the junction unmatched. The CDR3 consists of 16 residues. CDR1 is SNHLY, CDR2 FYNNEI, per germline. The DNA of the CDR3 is TGTGCCAGCAGAGAGGGGACAGCTCTAGCCAAAAACATTCAGTACTTC. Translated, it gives CASREGTALAKNIQYF.

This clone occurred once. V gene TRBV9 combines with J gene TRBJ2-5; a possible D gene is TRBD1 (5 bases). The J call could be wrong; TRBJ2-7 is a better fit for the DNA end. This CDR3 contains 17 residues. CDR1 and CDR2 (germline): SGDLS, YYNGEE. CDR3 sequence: CASSVVPHLGRGYEQYF. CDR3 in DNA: TGTGCCAGCAGCGTAGTGCCCCACCTAGGAAGGGGCTACGAGCAGTACTTC.

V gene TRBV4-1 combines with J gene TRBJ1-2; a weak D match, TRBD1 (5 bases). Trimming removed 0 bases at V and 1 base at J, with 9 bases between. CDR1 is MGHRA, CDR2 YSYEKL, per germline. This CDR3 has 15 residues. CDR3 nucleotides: TGCGCCAGCAGCCAAGAGGGGGGGAATAACTATGGCTACACCTTC. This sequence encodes CASSQEGGNNYGYTF.

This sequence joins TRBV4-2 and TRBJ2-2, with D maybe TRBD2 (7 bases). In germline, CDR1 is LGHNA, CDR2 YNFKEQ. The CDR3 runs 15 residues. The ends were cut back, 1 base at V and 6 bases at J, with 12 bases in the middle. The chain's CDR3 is CASSQGGGSAGELFF. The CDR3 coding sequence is TGTGCCAGCAGCCAAGGGGGGGGCAGTGCCGGGGAGCTGTTTTTT.